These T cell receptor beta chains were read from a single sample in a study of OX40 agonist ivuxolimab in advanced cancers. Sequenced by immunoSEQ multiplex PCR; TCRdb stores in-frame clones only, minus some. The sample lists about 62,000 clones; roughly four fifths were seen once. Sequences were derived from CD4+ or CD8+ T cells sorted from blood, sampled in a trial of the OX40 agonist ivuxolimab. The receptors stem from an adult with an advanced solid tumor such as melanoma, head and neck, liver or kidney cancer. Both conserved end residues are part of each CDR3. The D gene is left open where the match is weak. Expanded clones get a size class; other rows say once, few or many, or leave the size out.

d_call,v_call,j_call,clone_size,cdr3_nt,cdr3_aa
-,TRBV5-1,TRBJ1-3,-,TGCGCCAGCAGACTCACAGGGCAAGGAAACACCATATATTTT,CASRLTGQGNTIYF
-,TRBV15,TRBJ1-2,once,TGTGCCACCAGCCAAGGGAGGGAATATGGCTACACCTTC,CATSQGREYGYTF
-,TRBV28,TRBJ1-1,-,TGTGCCAGCAGTTTATTTGCTAGGACGGTGAACACTGAAGCTTTCTTT,CASSLFARTVNTEAFF
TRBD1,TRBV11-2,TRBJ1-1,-,TGTGCCAGCAGCCAGGACAGGGAGCTAGAAGCTTTCTTT,CASSQDRELEAFF
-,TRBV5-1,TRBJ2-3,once,TGCGCCAGCAGCTTGGGTGGGGGCCCTGTCACTGCGCAGTATTTT,CASSLGGGPVTAQYF
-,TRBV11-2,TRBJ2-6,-,TGTGCCAGCAGCATCCTTCCCCAATATTCTGGGGCCAACGTCCTGACTTTC,CASSILPQYSGANVLTF
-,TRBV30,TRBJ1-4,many,TGTGCCTGGAGTACCAAGACCGACAGGCTTTCGAGGGGAAAACTGTTTTTT,CAWSTKTDRLSRGKLFF
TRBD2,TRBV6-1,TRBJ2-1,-,TGTGCCAGCAGTGAAGCCGGAGTAGCGGGGACCCTTGGTAATGAGCAGTTCTTC,CASSEAGVAGTLGNEQFF
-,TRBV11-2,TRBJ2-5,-,TGTGCCAGCAGCTTTACCCACCAAGAGACCCAGTACTTC,CASSFTHQETQYF
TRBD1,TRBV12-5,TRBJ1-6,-,TGTGCTAGTGGTTGGGAGACAGGGGGCACTCCCCTCCACTTT,CASGWETGGTPLHF
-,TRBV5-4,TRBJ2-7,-,TGTGCCAGCAGCCCCCGGGGGTCTAGCTCCTACGAGCAGTACTTC,CASSPRGSSSYEQYF
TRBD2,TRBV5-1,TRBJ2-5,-,TGCGCCAGCAGCTTGGCCTTACTAGCGGGGGGCCAAGAGACCCAGTACTTC,CASSLALLAGGQETQYF
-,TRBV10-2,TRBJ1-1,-,TGCGCCAGCAGTGGGGGACGGGATAACACTGAAGCTTTCTTT,CASSGGRDNTEAFF
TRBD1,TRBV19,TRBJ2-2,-,TGTGCCAGTAGGGACAGGGGGCTTACGAACACCGGGGAGCTGTTTTTT,CASRDRGLTNTGELFF
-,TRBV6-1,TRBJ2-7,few,TGTGCCAGCAGTCAATCAGGACAGATCTACGAGCAGTACTTC,CASSQSGQIYEQYF
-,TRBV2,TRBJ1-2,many,TGTGCCAGCAGTGAAACGTTTCCGCCGGGTGTAGGGGGCTACACCTTC,CASSETFPPGVGGYTF
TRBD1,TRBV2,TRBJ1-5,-,TGTGCCAGCAGAGAGACAGGGGATCAGCCCCAGCATTTT,CASRETGDQPQHF
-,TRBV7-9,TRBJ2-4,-,TGTGCCAGCAGTGCGACACAGTCCATTCAGTACTTC,CASSATQSIQYF
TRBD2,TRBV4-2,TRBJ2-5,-,TGTGCCAGCAGCCTCGTCGAAGGCAGACTAGCCCAAGAGACCCAGTACTTC,CASSLVEGRLAQETQYF
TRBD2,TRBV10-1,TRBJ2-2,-,TGCGCCAGCAGTGAGTCCCCCATAGCGGGGGGGCCTGGCGGGGAGCTGTTTTTT,CASSESPIAGGPGGELFF
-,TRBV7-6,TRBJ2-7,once,TGTGCCAGCAGCTTAGTTGTCAGGGCCGAGCAGTACTTC,CASSLVVRAEQYF
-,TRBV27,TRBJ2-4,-,TGTGCCAGCCGGGAAGGGGGGACCAAAAACATTCAGTACTTC,CASREGGTKNIQYF
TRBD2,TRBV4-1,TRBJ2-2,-,TGCGCCAGCAGCCTCCGACTAGCGGGGGTGGTCGGGGAGCTGTTTTTT,CASSLRLAGVVGELFF
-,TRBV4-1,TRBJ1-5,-,TGCGCCAGCAGCCAAGATAGGGGAAATCAGCCCCAGCATTTT,CASSQDRGNQPQHF
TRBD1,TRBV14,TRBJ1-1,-,TGTGCCAGCAGCCGTAACAGGGGGAGGGAGGACACTGAAGCTTTCTTT,CASSRNRGREDTEAFF